The clone carrying this T cell receptor beta chain was seen a handful of times. What it recognizes is unknown. The sample is drawn from a study of T cell repertoires in cytomegalovirus infection. Background on the study: CMV infection and matching HLA type were both indicated by public TCR beta signatures. Notes on the study in general: Pooled public TCR beta family frequency picked out CMV carriers with the relevant HLA. HLA-C-restricted, CMV-specific TCR beta clonotypes were dominant ex vivo.

Each CDR3 protein is one row after TCRdb ran MiXCR on the reads. Here the sample spans approximately 500,000 distinct CDR3 sequences, roughly 29% being singletons. Input material: PBMCs. The TCR was taken from a human donor in good health (CMV status not recorded). Some clones in this sample may be carry-over from other donors' samples.

The CDR3 spells CASSFGLDDYGQYF. For the CDR3, the DNA is TGTGCCAGCAGTTTTGGGCTTGATGACTATGGGCAGTACTTC. The chain links TRBV28 to TRBJ2-7; TRBD2 is a possible D gene (5 bases). Germline-derived CDR1 and CDR2 are MDHEN and SYDVKM. The CDR3 spans 14 residues. V was trimmed by 3 bases and J by 9 bases, leaving 18 bases between them.